The 2 T cell receptor beta chains reported below all come from one sample, sequenced in a study of CD8+ T cells in alopecia areata. TCR sequencing used cDNA made by reverse transcription of extracted RNA. Sequencing used immunoSEQ multiplex PCR; TCRdb keeps in-frame clones, though not all of them. The table lists some 200,000 clones, 50% to 60% of them singletons. The source material was CD4+ T cells sorted from blood, sampled at week 0. Receptor source: a human donor with alopecia areata.

The CDR3 loop reads CAWSVSGLGTEAFF. CDR3 in DNA: TGTGCCTGGAGTGTGTCGGGACTGGGCACTGAAGCTTTCTTT. J is TRBJ1-1 and V is TRBV30, with D tentatively TRBD1 (5 bases). V lost 0 bases and J lost 4, with 12 bases in between. The length of the CDR3 is 14 residues. Germline V gene sequence: CDR1 GTSNPN, CDR2 SVGIG (reference sequence).

This chain connects TRBV6-1 to TRBJ2-5; D is unresolved. The CDR3 is made up of 13 amino acids. The germline gives CDR1 MNHNS, CDR2 SASEGT. The V and J ends lost 4 bases and 2 bases respectively, with 8 bases between them. The CDR3 sequence: CASSVMVQETQYF. CDR3 DNA sequence: TGTGCCAGCAGTGTTATGGTTCAAGAGACCCAGTACTTC.